Presented here are 23 T cell receptor beta chains from one specimen sequenced in a study of blood T cells in healthy people across ages. Combining a sample-barcoded 5' primer with a J-beta primer mix, a second PCR ran for roughly 6 to 12 cycles. MiXCR, run by TCRdb on the 5' RACE reads, gives a single entry per CDR3 protein. The profile shows fewer than 2,000,000 distinct CDR3 sequences, approximately 32% of them singletons. The sequenced sample was blood. The receptor source for this set is a woman in her 30s in good health.

The V and J genes are TRBV7-2 and TRBJ2-7; 7 nucleotides match TRBD2. With V trimmed by 5 bases and J by 4 bases, 11 bases remained unmatched. This CDR3 has 15 residues. The germline gives CDR1 SGHTA, CDR2 FQGNSA. For the CDR3, the DNA is TGTGCCAGCAGCGGACCCGAGCGGGGAGAATACGAGCAGTACTTC. The encoded protein is CASSGPERGEYEQYF.

This clonotype has a handful of counts. The chain couples TRBV27 to TRBJ2-7, with 9 bases that match TRBD1. Per the germline V gene, CDR1 is MNHEY and CDR2 is SMNVEV (reference sequence). The CDR3 runs to 16 residues. The trim removed 0 bases at V and 6 bases at J, leaving 9 bases unmatched. The chain's CDR3 is CASSLSGTGFVSEQYF. CDR3 in DNA: TGTGCCAGCAGTTTATCCGGGACAGGGTTTGTTAGCGAGCAGTACTTC.

Concerning this clonotype itself: A much larger clone differs by one base, so this may be a read error. The rearrangement uses TRBV29-1 and TRBJ2-1; D remains ambiguous. The germline V gene encodes CDR1 SQVTM and CDR2 ANQGSEA. The CDR3 runs to 12 residues. The V and J ends lost 6 bases and 6 bases respectively, with 12 bases between them. In nucleotides, the CDR3 is TGCAGCGTCGAACAGTTGGGCAATGAGCAGTTCTTC. Translating it yields CSVEQLGNEQFF.

This chain links TRBV27 with TRBJ2-1, with D perhaps TRBD2 (5 bases). This CDR3 comprises 14 residues. Germline loops: CDR1 MNHEY, CDR2 SMNVEV (reference sequence). The V gene lost 5 bases and the J gene lost 2 bases, with 10 bases spanning the gap. CDR3 nucleotide sequence: TGTGCCAGCAGTCCTAGCATCACCTACAATGAGCAGTTCTTC. Protein: CASSPSITYNEQFF.

There are a few counts of this clonotype. This sequence joins TRBV6-1 and TRBJ2-7; D may be TRBD2 (6 bases). The V end lost 6 bases, the J end lost 2 bases, and 17 bases lay between the germline ends. The CDR3 extends over 15 amino acids. Germline values: CDR1 MNHNS, CDR2 SASEGT. The chain's CDR3 is CASRDWDSPTYEQYF. The CDR3 region has the DNA TGTGCCAGCAGGGATTGGGACTCACCAACCTACGAGCAGTACTTC.

The V and J genes are TRBV7-9 and TRBJ2-7; 7 positions agree with TRBD1. V dropped 5 bases and J dropped 2; count of bases not matched to a gene: 15. In germline, CDR1 is SEHNR, CDR2 FQNEAQ (reference sequence). CDR3 length: 17 amino acids. CDR3 loop: CASSKSPSRQGAYEQYF. In nucleotides, the CDR3 is TGTGCCAGCAGCAAAAGCCCTTCCAGGCAGGGGGCCTACGAGCAGTACTTC.

The CDR3 sequence is CASSFSEGNYGYTF. The CDR3 nucleotides read TGTGCCAGCAGCTTCAGCGAGGGAAACTATGGCTACACCTTC. The chain has TRBV7-9 and TRBJ1-2; D gene uncertain. Trimming took 3 bases from V and 2 from J, leaving 10 bases between them. The CDR3 is made up of 14 amino acids. CDR1 is SEHNR, CDR2 FQNEAQ, per germline (reference sequence).

There are a few counts of this clonotype. The chain carries TRBV29-1 and TRBJ2-2; D call uncertain. Trimming stripped 6 bases from V and 4 bases from J, with 12 bases between. This CDR3 comprises 13 residues. Looked up from germline, CDR1 is SQVTM and CDR2 is ANQGSEA. CDR3 bases: TGCAGCGTGAAAAGGATGGGCACCGGGGAGCTGTTTTTT. Protein product: CSVKRMGTGELFF.

At least ten counts were recorded for this clonotype. V is TRBV12-3 or TRBV12-4 and J is TRBJ2-7; no reliable D call. This CDR3 is 12 amino acids long. Trimming shortened V by 5 bases and J by 2 bases, and 7 bases separated the two germline ends. The CDR3 region is CASSGLAYEQYF. For the CDR3, the DNA is TGTGCCAGCAGTGGGTTGGCCTACGAGCAGTACTTC.

The table lists this clonotype with a few counts. The chain couples TRBV5-4 to TRBJ2-3, with D hard to call. CDR3 size: 13 residues. Per germline, CDR1 SGHNT and CDR2 YYREEE (reference sequence). V dropped 6 bases and J dropped 5 bases, with 13 bases sitting between them. The CDR3 nucleotides read TGTGCCAGCACGGACGGAGACCAAGATACGCAGTATTTT. This gives the protein CASTDGDQDTQYF. The whole variable domain, remainder taken from reference TRBV5-4 and TRBJ2-3, is ETGVTQSPTHLIKTRGQQVTLRCSSQSGHNTVSWYQQALGQGPQFIFQYYREEENGRGNFPPRFSGLQFPNYSSELNVNALELDDSALYLCASTDGDQDTQYFGPGTRLTVL.

This sequence joins TRBV20-1 and TRBJ2-1; 8 bases agree with TRBD2. The junction had 11 bases not matched to a gene; V was cut back by 7 bases and J by 0 bases. The CDR3 has 16 amino acids. Germline V gene lookup returns CDR1 DFQATT and CDR2 SNEGSKA (reference sequence). The chain's CDR3 is CSVLGTAGASYNEQFF. The CDR3 DNA follows: TGCAGTGTACTAGGAACAGCGGGAGCCTCCTACAATGAGCAGTTCTTC.

This chain uses TRBV12-3 or TRBV12-4 with TRBJ2-5, with TRBD2 as a possible D gene (5 bases). The CDR3 consists of 16 residues. The germline V and J ends were trimmed by 1 base and 5 bases, with 17 bases remaining between them. CDR3 nucleotide sequence: TGTGCCAGCAGTTTAGTGTTAACGGGGATAATGGAGACCCAGTACTTC. The encoded protein is CASSLVLTGIMETQYF.

The chain couples TRBV12-3 or TRBV12-4 to TRBJ2-5, with D perhaps matching TRBD2 (5 bases). The CDR3 runs to 12 residues. CDR3 in DNA: TGTGTCACCAGAGGGATATCAGAGACCCAGTACTTC. As protein: CVTRGISETQYF.

V usage is TRBV5-6 and J usage is TRBJ1-2; D uncertain. The germline V gene has CDR1 SGHDT and CDR2 YYEEEE. The CDR3 runs to 13 residues. Trimming cost V 2 bases and J 1 base, with 6 bases left between them. CDR3 residues: CASSFLNNYGYTF. CDR3 in DNA: TGTGCCAGCAGCTTTTTAAATAACTATGGCTACACCTTC.

The chain links TRBV20-1 to TRBJ2-3; 12 bases are shared with TRBD2. CDR1 DFQATT and CDR2 SNEGSKA come from the germline V gene (reference sequence). The CDR3 length is 15 residues. V was pared by 5 bases and J by 3 bases, with 6 bases of the junction left unmatched. The CDR3 DNA is TGCAGTGCTGAGCTAGCGGGAGGGCCGACAGATACGCAGTATTTT. As protein: CSAELAGGPTDTQYF.

This clonotype was counted only a few times. V usage is TRBV6-5 and J usage is TRBJ2-1; 7 bases are shared with TRBD1. Trimming took 0 bases from V and 9 from J; bases not matched to a gene: 2. The CDR3 consists of 13 residues. Germline values: CDR1 MNHEY, CDR2 SVGAGI. In nucleotides, the CDR3 is TGTGCCAGCAGTTACTCGACAGGGTTTGAGCAGTTCTTC. Translation: CASSYSTGFEQFF.

The chain combines TRBV28 with TRBJ1-5; 9 nucleotides align to TRBD1. CDR1 and CDR2 from the germline V gene are MDHEN and SYDVKM. CDR3 length: 17 residues. After removal of 5 bases from V and 5 bases from J, the junction contained 13 bases not matched to a gene. In DNA, the CDR3 is TGTGCCAGCAGTCTTTCCGTGGGGACAGGGATGCATCAGCCCCAGCATTTT. Translation: CASSLSVGTGMHQPQHF.

This chain connects TRBV6-2 or TRBV6-3 to TRBJ2-2; 12 bases align to TRBD2. Germline V lookup: CDR1 MNHEY, CDR2 SVGEGT. The CDR3 runs 17 residues. The junction had 13 bases not matched to a gene; V was cut back by 7 bases and J by 7 bases. The CDR3 reads CASTNLGLAGSSGELFF. CDR3 sequence (DNA): TGTGCCAGCACCAACCTAGGACTAGCGGGAAGTAGCGGGGAGCTGTTTTTT.

The chain links TRBV20-1 to TRBJ2-6; D is perhaps TRBD1 (5 bases). The germline V gene encodes CDR1 DFQATT and CDR2 SNEGSKA (reference sequence). The V and J ends lost 1 base and 0 bases respectively, with 13 bases between them. This CDR3 contains 17 residues. The CDR3 DNA sequence: TGCAGTGCTAGAGTATGGCAGGGATCCTCTGGGGCCAACGTCCTGACTTTC. It yields the protein CSARVWQGSSGANVLTF.

This clonotype appeared a few times. The V and J genes are TRBV7-9 and TRBJ2-1; 10 nucleotides align to TRBD2. The CDR3 loop spans 18 amino acids. V lost 0 bases, J lost 3 bases, and 8 bases stayed unmatched. CDR1 and CDR2 (germline): SEHNR, FQNEAQ (reference sequence). The CDR3 region has the DNA TGTGCCAGCAGCTTAGCGCATGACCGGACTAGCGGCTACAATGAGCAGTTCTTC. This codes for CASSLAHDRTSGYNEQFF.

The chain carries TRBV20-1 and TRBJ2-1, with 7 bases fitting TRBD2. The trim removed 7 bases at V and 5 bases at J, leaving 11 bases unmatched. CDR1 DFQATT and CDR2 SNEGSKA come from the germline V gene (reference sequence). This CDR3 is 14 amino acids long. As DNA, the CDR3 is TGCAGTGTTTCGTGCGGGAGAGTAAACAATGAGCAGTTCTTC. Its translation: CSVSCGRVNNEQFF.

Comments on this clonotype: The junction departs from germline at one end; a sequencing error may be responsible. The chain is built from TRBV6-1 and TRBJ2-1; 8 nucleotides match TRBD1. The CDR3 has 15 amino acids. Germline CDR1 MNHNS, CDR2 SASEGT. The CDR3 nucleotides are TGTGCCAGCAGTGAACAGGGGGCGTCCTACAATAAGCAGTTCTTC. It encodes CASSEQGASYNKQFF.

The CDR3 spells CATSDGFTGELFF. As DNA, the CDR3 is TGTGCCACCAGTGATGGTTTCACCGGGGAGCTGTTTTTT. This chain links TRBV24-1 with TRBJ2-2; no clear D gene. V was trimmed by 3 bases and J by 4 bases, leaving 5 bases between them. CDR3 size: 13 residues. Germline V CDR1 and CDR2: KGHDR, SFDVKD.